The text below deals with one TCR beta chain. The target antigen is unknown. Repertoires were generated with immunoSEQ multiplex PCR, while TCRdb's copy carries only in-frame clones and drops some. The sample consists of approximately 160,000 clones, more than 85% of them appearing once. This entry comes from a study of lymphopenia after photon versus proton radiotherapy. Study-level points and caveats: Survival link was tested only in deceased patients; proton benefit remains a possibility.

The CDR3 has 12 amino acids. Trimming removed 4 bases from V and 4 bases from J, with 7 bases in between. The germline gives CDR1 MDHEN, CDR2 SYDVKM. The specimen comprised peripheral blood, sampled from a patient treated with photon-based radiotherapy. The V call is TRBV28, the J call TRBJ1-2, with D possibly matching TRBD1 (6 bases). The clonotype comes from a man aged 45 to 65 with gastric cancer. CDR3 bases: TGTGCCAGCAGTTCACAGGGCTATGGCTACACCTTC. Its translation: CASSSQGYGYTF.